This T cell receptor (beta chain) was recorded in a study of blood T cells in healthy people across ages. A second about 7 to 12 cycle PCR used barcoded and J-beta primers. A template-switch adaptor containing 12 random nucleotides labeled each cDNA molecule. MiXCR, run by TCRdb on the 5' RACE reads, gives a single entry per CDR3 protein. The table records 550,000 to 800,000 distinct CDR3 sequences, around 32% of them present only once. Overall study results and limits: Unknown CMV status may confound age-related changes in expanded clones. Observed TCR beta diversity per million T cells went down as age went up. This fall followed a roughly linear course with age.

Germline CDR1 is SQVTM and CDR2 is ANQGSEA. CDR3 length: 14 residues. Unmatched junction bases numbered 5, after V lost 2 bases and J lost 4 bases. This clonotype appeared many times. Its antigen is unidentified. This TCR came from a woman aged 80 or over in good health. Sequencing was carried out using blood. This chain links TRBV29-1 with TRBJ1-2, with 9 bases aligning to TRBD1. Written as DNA, the CDR3 is TGCAGCGTTGAACTACAGGGGGCATCCTATGGCTACACCTTC. Amino acid sequence: CSVELQGASYGYTF.